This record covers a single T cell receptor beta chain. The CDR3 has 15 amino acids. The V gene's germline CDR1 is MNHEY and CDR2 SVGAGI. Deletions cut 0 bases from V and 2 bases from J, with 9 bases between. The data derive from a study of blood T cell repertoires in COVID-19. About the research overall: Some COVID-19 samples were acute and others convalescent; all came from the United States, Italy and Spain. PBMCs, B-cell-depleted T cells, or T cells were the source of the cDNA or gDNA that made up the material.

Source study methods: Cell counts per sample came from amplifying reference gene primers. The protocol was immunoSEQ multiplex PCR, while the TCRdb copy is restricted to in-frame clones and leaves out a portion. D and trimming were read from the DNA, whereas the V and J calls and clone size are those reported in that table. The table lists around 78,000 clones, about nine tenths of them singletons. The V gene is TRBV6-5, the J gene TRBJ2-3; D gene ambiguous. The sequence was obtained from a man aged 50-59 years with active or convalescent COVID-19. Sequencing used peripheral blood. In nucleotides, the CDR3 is TGTGCCAGCAGTTACTCGCCAGGCCCCACAGATACGCAGTATTTT. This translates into CASSYSPGPTDTQYF.